Below are 22 T cell receptor beta chains sequenced from a single sample in a study of early T cells in non-severe SARS-CoV-2 infection. MiXCR was run by TCRdb on the 5' RACE reads, yielding one entry per CDR3 protein. The table lists tens of thousands of distinct CDR3 sequences, around 4.7% of them singletons, with 4% to 5% in the top ten. The sequencing sample was made of whole blood. The receptor set was obtained from an adult who was a healthcare worker with PCR-confirmed SARS-CoV-2 infection or an uninfected control (not recorded which).

The chain has TRBV6-1 and TRBJ2-7, with TRBD1 matching 9 bases. V was pared by 7 bases and J by 6 bases, with 10 bases of the junction left unmatched. Germline CDR1 MNHNS, CDR2 SASEGT. CDR3 length: 14 amino acids. Here the CDR3 reads CASIKGDRATEQYF. The CDR3 DNA follows: TGTGCCAGCATAAAAGGGGACAGGGCAACCGAGCAGTACTTC.

This clonotype was picked up many times. The chain employs TRBV10-1 and TRBJ2-1, with a possible D match to TRBD1 (6 bases). The V gene lost 3 bases and the J gene lost 3 bases, with 12 bases spanning the gap. This CDR3 comprises 15 residues. Germline V lookup: CDR1 WNHNN, CDR2 SYGVQD (reference sequence). Here the CDR3 DNA reads TGCGCCAGCAGTGACCCCAGGGGTGGCTACAATGAGCAGTTCTTC. This codes for CASSDPRGGYNEQFF.

The rearrangement uses TRBV7-9 and TRBJ1-1, with D unresolved. The ends were cut back, 2 bases at V and 1 base at J, with 5 bases in the middle. CDR3 size: 13 residues. In germline, CDR1 is SEHNR, CDR2 FQNEAQ (reference sequence). CDR3 nucleotides: TGTGCCAGCAGCTTAAACGGGAACACTGAAGCTTTCTTT. This codes for CASSLNGNTEAFF.

At least ten counts were recorded for this clonotype. The chain recombines TRBV20-1 with TRBJ2-7; D not resolved. Germline V gene lookup returns CDR1 DFQATT and CDR2 SNEGSKA (reference sequence). The CDR3 spans 11 residues. V was trimmed by 5 bases and J by 2 bases, leaving 7 bases between them. The CDR3 DNA reads TGCAGTGCTCGAACTACCTACGAGCAGTACTTC. It translates to CSARTTYEQYF.

In its sample, this clonotype was seen a few times. The J gene is TRBJ2-5, the V gene TRBV18; D is possibly TRBD1 or TRBD2 (5 bases each). The V end was cut by 2 bases, the J end by 3 bases, with 7 bases between. The germline V gene encodes CDR1 KGHSH and CDR2 LQKENI. The length of the CDR3 is 13 residues. The CDR3 spells CASSPGGKETQYF. In nucleotides, the CDR3 is TGTGCCAGCTCACCAGGGGGAAAAGAGACCCAGTACTTC.

This clonotype was recorded at least ten times. The rearrangement links TRBV19 to TRBJ2-1; D may match TRBD1 or TRBD2 (5 bases each). The germline V gene has CDR1 LNHDA and CDR2 SQIVND (reference sequence). With 0 bases removed from V and 3 bases from J, the gap between germline ends came to 9 bases. The CDR3 is 15 residues long. The DNA for the CDR3 is TGTGCCAGTAGTATAGACGGGGCCTACTACAATGAGCAGTTCTTC. Its translation: CASSIDGAYYNEQFF.

This clonotype was counted ten times or more. The rearrangement uses TRBV7-9 and TRBJ2-7, with 7 bases fitting TRBD1. This CDR3 is built from 13 residues. Germline CDR1 reads SEHNR; CDR2 reads FQNEAQ (reference sequence). The V gene end was trimmed by 5 bases and the J gene end by 7 bases; junction bases not matched to a gene: 8. The CDR3 sequence is CASSAQGSREQYF. The CDR3, as DNA: TGTGCCAGCAGCGCACAGGGGTCGAGGGAGCAGTACTTC. Full variable domain (missing parts from reference TRBV7-9 and TRBJ2-7): DTGVSQNPRHKITKRGQNVTFRCDPISEHNRLYWYRQTLGQGPEFLTYFQNEAQLEKSRLLSDRFSAERPKGSFSTLEIQRTEQGDSAMYLCASSAQGSREQYFGPGTRLTVT.

Only a few counts were recorded for this clonotype. J is TRBJ2-3 and V is TRBV12-3 or TRBV12-4; 14 nucleotides align to TRBD2. The V and J ends lost 4 bases and 1 base, in that order; junction bases with no gene match: 7. This CDR3 has 18 amino acids. The CDR3 bases are TGTGCCAGCAGTTCCTCCGGACTAGCGGGAGGTGGCACAGATACGCAGTATTTT. Amino acid sequence: CASSSSGLAGGGTDTQYF.

A few counts support this clonotype. V is TRBV11-2 and J is TRBJ2-2; 10 nucleotides agree with TRBD2. The CDR3 is 16 residues long. V dropped 6 bases and J dropped 4; count of bases not matched to a gene: 8. In germline, CDR1 is SGHAT, CDR2 FQNNGV. The CDR3 here is CASRAISGGPTGELFF. The CDR3 coding sequence is TGTGCCAGCAGGGCTATTAGCGGGGGGCCCACCGGGGAGCTGTTTTTT.

The table lists this clonotype with many counts. The chain links TRBV7-3 to TRBJ2-3; 9 bases fit TRBD2. The CDR3 length is 15 residues. After removal of 5 bases from V and 0 bases from J, the junction contained 3 bases not matched to a gene. Looked up from germline, CDR1 is SGHTA and CDR2 is FQGTGA. Written as DNA, the CDR3 is TGTGCCAGCAGCCCAGCGGGGGGAAGCACAGATACGCAGTATTTT. Protein sequence: CASSPAGGSTDTQYF.

A few counts support this clonotype. Germline is not matched at one junction end, which may reflect a read error. The V call is TRBV20-1, the J call TRBJ1-2; no firm D call. The CDR3 sequence is 14 residues long. In germline, CDR1 is DFQATT, CDR2 SNEGSKA (reference sequence). The CDR3 spells CSARPTIMDYGYTF. The CDR3 DNA follows: TGCAGTGCCCGACCAACAATAATGGACTACGGCTACACCTTC.

This clonotype was seen repeatedly, ten times or more. The chain couples TRBV10-3 to TRBJ1-1, with D uncertain. The germline V and J ends were trimmed by 7 bases and 5 bases, with 17 bases remaining between them. The CDR3 sequence is 14 residues long. Germline values: CDR1 ENHRY, CDR2 SYGVKD. The CDR3 region has the DNA TGTGCCATCAAAGAACCGGACGGGCGGACTGAAGCTTTCTTT. Its protein product is CAIKEPDGRTEAFF.

At least ten counts were recorded for this clonotype. The rearrangement links TRBV29-1 to TRBJ2-2; D uncertain. The length of the CDR3 is 14 residues. V was shortened by 7 bases and J by 7 bases, with 19 bases between the two germline ends. Per germline, CDR1 SQVTM and CDR2 ANQGSEA. CDR3 in amino acids: CSAAPRGLDGELFF. The CDR3, as DNA: TGCAGCGCCGCTCCCCGCGGCCTGGACGGGGAGCTGTTTTTT.

This clonotype was counted only a few times. The chain carries TRBV5-6 and TRBJ2-2; D is unclear. This CDR3 has 13 amino acids. The V gene lost 6 bases and the J gene lost 1 base, with 7 bases spanning the gap. Germline CDR1 SGHDT, CDR2 YYEEEE. CDR3 sequence: CASMKGNTGELFF. The CDR3 DNA reads as TGTGCCAGCATGAAGGGGAACACCGGGGAGCTGTTTTTT.

V and J are TRBV2 and TRBJ2-6, with a tentative D call TRBD1 (6 bases). This CDR3 comprises 15 residues. Germline assignment: CDR1 SNHLY and CDR2 FYNNEI. The V end was cut by 5 bases, the J end by 2 bases, with 10 bases between. CDR3 nucleotide sequence: TGTGCCAGCAGTACAGGGATGGCTGGGGCCAACGTCCTGACTTTC. This codes for CASSTGMAGANVLTF.

This clonotype was found many times. V and J are TRBV3-1 and TRBJ1-5; no clear D. V gave up 4 bases and J gave up 3 bases, with 13 bases separating them. The CDR3 is 15 amino acids. Germline CDR1 LGHDT, CDR2 YNNKEL (reference sequence). CDR3: CASSPPGYFNQPQHF. The CDR3, as DNA: TGTGCCAGCAGCCCCCCGGGATACTTCAATCAGCCCCAGCATTTT. The full variable domain, with the rest looked up from reference TRBV3-1 and TRBJ1-5, is DTAVSQTPKYLVTQMGNDKSIKCEQNLGHDTMYWYKQDSKKFLKIMFSYNNKELIINETVPNRFSPKSPDKAHLNLHINSLELGDSAVYFCASSPPGYFNQPQHFGDGTRLSIL.

The table lists this clonotype with many counts. This chain connects TRBV29-1 to TRBJ2-2; D is undetermined. In germline, CDR1 is SQVTM, CDR2 ANQGSEA. There are 12 residues in the CDR3. Trimming stripped 6 bases from V and 6 bases from J, with 11 bases between. CDR3 in amino acids: CSVARVSGELFF. DNA of the CDR3: TGCAGCGTCGCCCGGGTCTCCGGGGAGCTGTTTTTT.

The table lists this clonotype with a few counts. This rearrangement joins TRBV6-2 or TRBV6-3 to TRBJ2-7; TRBD2 matches 9 bases. V trimming: 5 bases; J trimming: 6 bases; junction bases outside the gene matches: 17. Germline V gene sequence: CDR1 MNHEY, CDR2 SVGEGT. The CDR3 spans 17 residues. The CDR3 loop reads CASSPPVGGRASGEQYF. For the CDR3, the DNA is TGTGCCAGCAGTCCCCCGGTCGGCGGGAGGGCCTCCGGCGAGCAGTACTTC.

This clonotype has a count of ten or more. This chain links TRBV30 with TRBJ1-1; D is uncertain. The length of the CDR3 is 13 residues. V dropped 0 bases and J dropped 1 base, with 6 bases sitting between them. Germline assignment: CDR1 GTSNPN and CDR2 SVGIG (reference sequence). CDR3: CAWSVQSNTEAFF. CDR3 DNA: TGTGCCTGGAGTGTACAGTCGAACACTGAAGCTTTCTTT. Together with reference TRBV30 and TRBJ1-1, the CDR3 gives the full variable domain: SQTIHQWPATLVQPVGSPLSLECTVEGTSNPNLYWYRQAAGRGLQLLFYSVGIGQISSEVPQNLSASRPQDRQFILSSKKLLLSDSGFYLCAWSVQSNTEAFFGQGTRLTVV.

The gene calls are TRBV7-3 and TRBJ2-1; perhaps TRBD2 as D (6 bases). This CDR3 spans 13 amino acids. With 4 bases removed from V and 4 bases from J, the gap between germline ends came to 8 bases. Per germline, CDR1 SGHTA and CDR2 FQGTGA. The CDR3 DNA reads TGTGCCAGCAGCTCGGGACTTTACAATGAGCAGTTCTTC. It encodes CASSSGLYNEQFF.

This clonotype was recorded a few times. The V and J genes are TRBV14 and TRBJ2-1, with TRBD2 as a possible D gene (5 bases). Germline CDR1 is SGHDN and CDR2 is FVKESK. This CDR3 region has 16 residues. The ends were cut back, 3 bases at V and 5 bases at J, with 17 bases in the middle. CDR3 region: CASSQRVSAGHNEQFF. Written as DNA, the CDR3 is TGTGCCAGCAGCCAGAGAGTCTCCGCGGGTCACAATGAGCAGTTCTTC.

This clonotype appeared many times. The chain is built from TRBV11-2 and TRBJ2-1; the D gene is possibly TRBD2 (6 bases). CDR1 is SGHAT, CDR2 FQNNGV, per germline. V lost 6 bases and J lost 4, with 13 bases in between. The CDR3 consists of 14 residues. The CDR3 is CASRLRDFYNEQFF. In DNA, the CDR3 is TGTGCCAGCAGATTAAGGGACTTTTACAATGAGCAGTTCTTC.